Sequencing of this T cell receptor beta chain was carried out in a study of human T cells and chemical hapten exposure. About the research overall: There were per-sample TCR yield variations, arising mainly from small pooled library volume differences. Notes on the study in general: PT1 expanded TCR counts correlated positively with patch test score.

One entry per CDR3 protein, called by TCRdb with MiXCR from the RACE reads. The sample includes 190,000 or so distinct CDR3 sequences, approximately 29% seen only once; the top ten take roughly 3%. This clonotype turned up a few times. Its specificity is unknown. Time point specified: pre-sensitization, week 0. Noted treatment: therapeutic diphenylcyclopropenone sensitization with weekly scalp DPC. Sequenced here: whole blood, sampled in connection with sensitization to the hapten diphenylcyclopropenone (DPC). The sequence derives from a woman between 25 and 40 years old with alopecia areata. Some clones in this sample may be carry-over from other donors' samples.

The CDR3 spells CASSMGASLSYNEQFF. The CDR3 coding sequence is TGTGCCAGTAGTATGGGGGCGTCTCTAAGTTACAATGAGCAGTTCTTC. The chain joins TRBV19 to TRBJ2-1; D perhaps matches TRBD1 (6 bases). Germline loops: CDR1 LNHDA, CDR2 SQIVND (reference sequence). This CDR3 region has 16 residues. V lost 3 bases and J lost 4, with 16 bases in between.